The 29 T cell receptor beta chains reported below all come from one sample, sequenced in a study of Ad26.COV2.S vaccination and SARS-CoV-2 variants. This sample's treatment: around 19 received Ad26.COV2.S at low or high dose, single or two shots; about 5 received placebo; per-sample allocation not given. Sampling took place 63 days after the first vaccine or placebo injection. The method was immunoSEQ multiplex PCR; TCRdb's version includes in-frame clones alone and lacks a portion of them. The sample holds fewer than 300,000 clones; about 89% are singletons and the top ten take approximately 3.4%. Source: peripheral blood, taken in a trial of Ad26.COV2.S vaccine versus placebo. Receptors were obtained from a person between 18 and 65 years old who received the Ad26.COV2.S COVID-19 vaccine or a placebo.

This clone has more than one count but fewer than ten. The rearrangement uses TRBV27 and TRBJ1-1, with unresolved D. The V gene lost 4 bases and the J gene lost 5 bases, with 11 bases spanning the gap. This CDR3 region has 13 residues. Germline CDR1 reads MNHEY; CDR2 reads SMNVEV (reference sequence). DNA of the CDR3: TGTGCCAGCAGTTCTTATCGTGGGACTGAAGCTTTCTTT. Translating it yields CASSSYRGTEAFF.

The chain recombines TRBV7-3 with TRBJ1-1; D unresolved. The CDR3 spans 15 residues. V gave up 2 bases and J gave up 1 base, with 11 bases separating them. From germline, CDR1 is SGHTA and CDR2 FQGTGA. The chain's CDR3 is CASSLEGAGNTEAFF. The CDR3 DNA reads TGTGCCAGCAGCTTAGAGGGTGCAGGGAACACTGAAGCTTTCTTT. The variable domain in full, with the rest retrieved from reference TRBV7-3 and TRBJ1-1, is GAGVSQTPSNKVTEKGKYVELRCDPISGHTALYWYRQSLGQGPEFLIYFQGTGAADDSGLPNDRFFAVRPEGSVSTLKIQRTERGDSAVYLCASSLEGAGNTEAFFGQGTRLTVV.

The chain links TRBV18 to TRBJ2-2, with TRBD1 matching over 7 bases. The germline V gene encodes CDR1 KGHSH and CDR2 LQKENI. With V trimmed by 2 bases and J by 6 bases, 6 bases remained unmatched. The CDR3 length is 15 residues. Written as DNA, the CDR3 is TGTGCCAGCTCACCAGTAGGACAGGCGGCCGGGGAGCTGTTTTTT. Protein: CASSPVGQAAGELFF.

In DNA, the CDR3 is TGTGCCTTTCAAGCCGGGAACACCGGGGAGCTGTTTTTT. As protein: CAFQAGNTGELFF. The chain employs TRBV30 and TRBJ2-2, with D unresolved. This CDR3 is 13 amino acids long. Looked up from germline, CDR1 is GTSNPN and CDR2 is SVGIG (reference sequence). V was shortened by 7 bases and J by 1 base, with 10 bases between the two germline ends. Based on the CDR3 plus reference TRBV30 and TRBJ2-2, the full variable domain is SQTIHQWPATLVQPVGSPLSLECTVEGTSNPNLYWYRQAAGRGLQLLFYSVGIGQISSEVPQNLSASRPQDRQFILSSKKLLLSDSGFYLCAFQAGNTGELFFGEGSRLTVL.

The chain's CDR3 is CASSEASGWRVSGNTIYF. As DNA, the CDR3 is TGTGCCAGCAGTGAAGCAAGCGGTTGGAGGGTATCTGGAAACACCATATATTTT. This chain joins TRBV6-1 and TRBJ1-3; D remains unclear. The CDR3 consists of 18 residues. V was clipped by 0 bases and J by 1 base, with 16 bases between them. Germline V gives CDR1 MNHNS, CDR2 SASEGT.

Remarks on this clone: In the same sample, other DNA sequences code for this CDR3. The genes are TRBV7-2 and TRBJ2-5, with D unresolved. Trimming took 5 bases from V and 4 from J, leaving 8 bases between them. This CDR3 is 12 amino acids long. Germline assignment: CDR1 SGHTA and CDR2 FQGNSA. CDR3 sequence: CASSPRGETQYF. In DNA, the CDR3 is TGTGCCAGCAGCCCACGAGGAGAGACCCAGTACTTC.

The chain recombines TRBV6-5 with TRBJ1-4, with a weak D call TRBD1 (6 bases). The CDR3 has 15 amino acids. Trimming took 2 bases from V and 3 from J, leaving 10 bases between them. Per germline, CDR1 MNHEY and CDR2 SVGAGI. The CDR3: CASSYTTGSNEKLFF. The DNA for the CDR3 is TGTGCCAGCAGTTACACGACAGGCTCTAATGAAAAACTGTTTTTT.

On this clone itself: Other DNA sequences of this sample code for an identical CDR3. The rearrangement joins TRBV18 to TRBJ1-2; D is possibly TRBD1 (5 bases). The CDR3 runs 13 residues. The V end was cut by 3 bases, the J end by 2 bases, with 7 bases between. CDR1 KGHSH and CDR2 LQKENI come from the germline V gene. CDR3 sequence reads: CASSPDSNYGYTF. DNA of the CDR3: TGTGCCAGCTCACCCGACAGCAACTATGGCTACACCTTC.

J is TRBJ1-1 and V is TRBV4-1; a possible D gene is TRBD1 (6 bases). Germline loops: CDR1 MGHRA, CDR2 YSYEKL. V lost 5 bases and J 1 base, leaving 26 bases between the germline ends. CDR3 length: 19 residues. The CDR3 bases are TGCGCCAGCAGCTTTAGGAGGGGGACGGGAAAAACCAAGAACACTGAAGCTTTCTTT. It codes for CASSFRRGTGKTKNTEAFF.

V and J are TRBV6-5 and TRBJ2-7, with D tentatively TRBD2 (5 bases). The germline V gene has CDR1 MNHEY and CDR2 SVGAGI. V lost 7 bases to trimming and J lost 4 bases, with 17 bases between them. The CDR3 consists of 14 residues. CDR3 DNA: TGTGCCAGCAAGAGAGGGAGTGGGTTATACGAGCAGTACTTC. It encodes CASKRGSGLYEQYF.

The chain carries TRBV5-1 and TRBJ2-2, with 9 nucleotides matching TRBD2. Trimming at V came to 2 bases and at J to 3 bases, leaving 5 bases not matched to a gene. Germline assignment: CDR1 SGHRS and CDR2 YFSETQ. The CDR3 sequence is 16 residues long. CDR3 in DNA: TGCGCCAGCAGCTTTATAGCGGGAGCGGACACCGGGGAGCTGTTTTTT. The encoded protein is CASSFIAGADTGELFF.

The J gene is TRBJ1-2, the V gene TRBV4-2, with D possibly matching TRBD1 (5 bases). There are 15 residues in the CDR3. V lost 1 base to trimming and J lost 2 bases, with 11 bases between them. CDR1 and CDR2 (germline): LGHNA, YNFKEQ. The CDR3 reads CASSQGGTGNYGYTF. CDR3 DNA sequence: TGTGCCAGCAGCCAAGGAGGAACAGGCAACTATGGCTACACCTTC.

This clone was counted a few times. The genes are TRBV2 and TRBJ1-3; D gene unclear. V dropped 0 bases and J dropped 4 bases, with 1 base sitting between them. The germline V gene encodes CDR1 SNHLY and CDR2 FYNNEI. CDR3 length: 12 amino acids. The CDR3 nucleotides read TGTGCCAGCAGTGAAGCCGGAAACACCATATATTTT. It is translated as CASSEAGNTIYF.

This clone appeared once. The V and J genes are TRBV2 and TRBJ1-6; possibly TRBD1 for D (6 bases). Germline loops: CDR1 SNHLY, CDR2 FYNNEI. V was pared by 6 bases and J by 10 bases, with 19 bases between. The CDR3 has 15 residues. The CDR3 bases are TGTGCCAGCAGGCCCGGGCAGGGGAACGGATCACCCCTCCACTTT. Protein: CASRPGQGNGSPLHF.

This clone was detected only a few times. V gene TRBV12-3 or TRBV12-4 combines with J gene TRBJ1-1, with D possibly matching TRBD1 (6 bases). The CDR3 length is 13 residues. CDR3 protein: CCTDSRGNTEAFF. The CDR3 DNA reads TGTTGTACGGACAGCCGAGGAAACACTGAAGCTTTCTTT.

The chain carries TRBV4-3 and TRBJ2-7; TRBD1 matches 8 bases. Germline V gene sequence: CDR1 LGHNA, CDR2 YSLEER. This CDR3 is 18 amino acids long. Trimming at V came to 4 bases and at J to 3 bases, leaving 17 bases not matched to a gene. The CDR3 DNA reads TGCGCCAGCAGCCTCTCGGCAGGGGGCCTAATCACTAGCTACGAGCAGTACTTC. It codes for CASSLSAGGLITSYEQYF.

The chain carries TRBV7-2 and TRBJ1-6; the D gene is possibly TRBD1 (6 bases). The V and J ends lost 6 bases and 3 bases respectively, with 9 bases between them. Germline V gene lookup returns CDR1 SGHTA and CDR2 FQGNSA. The CDR3 is 14 amino acids. The CDR3 sequence: CASREGHYNSPLHF. The DNA for the CDR3 is TGTGCCAGCAGGGAGGGACACTATAATTCACCCCTCCACTTT.

CDR3 residues: CASIQSRDRANPGNEQFF. The DNA of the CDR3 is TGCGCCAGCATACAAAGCCGGGACAGGGCGAACCCAGGGAATGAGCAGTTCTTC. V gene TRBV10-2 combines with J gene TRBJ2-1; the match to TRBD1 covers 9 bases. J was trimmed by 7 bases and V by 7 bases; bases with no gene match: 20. The germline gives CDR1 WSHSY, CDR2 SAAADI. This CDR3 region has 18 residues.

The CDR3 sequence: CAWRKDRNYGYTF. The CDR3 DNA sequence: TGTGCCTGGAGGAAGGACAGAAACTATGGCTACACCTTC. The chain combines TRBV30 with TRBJ1-2; D possibly corresponds to TRBD1 (6 bases). V dropped 3 bases and J dropped 2 bases, with 10 bases sitting between them. Germline CDR1 is GTSNPN and CDR2 is SVGIG (reference sequence). This CDR3 is 13 amino acids long.

The chain has TRBV9 and TRBJ2-7; TRBD2 aligns across 8 bases. Trimming at V came to 4 bases and at J to 2 bases, leaving 8 bases not matched to a gene. This CDR3 contains 15 residues. From germline, CDR1 is SGDLS and CDR2 YYNGEE. This chain's CDR3 is CASSPRTSPTYEQYF. CDR3 bases: TGTGCCAGCAGCCCAAGGACTAGCCCGACCTACGAGCAGTACTTC.

The chain employs TRBV6-4 and TRBJ1-2; D might be TRBD1 (6 bases). Germline assignment: CDR1 MRHNA and CDR2 SNTAGT. The CDR3 has 18 amino acids. Trimming removed 2 bases at V and 3 bases at J, with 22 bases between. For the CDR3, the DNA is TGTGCCAGCAGTGACGCTTCGGGGCATTTGGGGGCGGACTATGGCTACACCTTC. Translated: CASSDASGHLGADYGYTF.

The chain recombines TRBV18 with TRBJ1-1; TRBD1 is a possible D gene (6 bases). The length of the CDR3 is 15 residues. Deletions cut 4 bases from V and 1 base from J, with 13 bases between. CDR1 and CDR2 from the germline V gene are KGHSH and LQKENI. The CDR3 nucleotides are TGTGCCAGCTCACGTCTCTCGGGACAGAACACTGAAGCTTTCTTT. The encoded protein is CASSRLSGQNTEAFF.

The chain is built from TRBV30 and TRBJ2-7, with TRBD2 matching 12 bases. Germline lookup yields CDR1 GTSNPN and CDR2 SVGIG (reference sequence). This CDR3 spans 15 amino acids. J gave up 3 bases and V 3 bases, and 6 bases lay outside the gene matches. CDR3 coding DNA: TGTGCCTGGAGCCCTCTAGCGGGAGGGCACTACGAGCAGTACTTC. It encodes CAWSPLAGGHYEQYF.

The chain uses TRBV7-9 and TRBJ2-1; D might be TRBD1 (6 bases). Between the trimmed V and J ends, which lost 5 bases and 9 bases, there was a span of 17 bases. This CDR3 spans 14 amino acids. Per the germline V gene, CDR1 is SEHNR and CDR2 is FQNEAQ (reference sequence). This CDR3 reads CASSVGGRGSEQFF. CDR3 coding DNA: TGTGCCAGCAGCGTAGGGGGTCGAGGGAGTGAGCAGTTCTTC.

The chain combines TRBV6-5 with TRBJ2-7; TRBD2 matches 13 bases. This CDR3 region has 12 residues. V shed 6 bases and J 7 bases; nucleotides not matched to a gene: 0. Germline V gene sequence: CDR1 MNHEY, CDR2 SVGAGI. The CDR3 reads CASRGLAGEQYF. The DNA for the CDR3 is TGTGCCAGCAGGGGACTAGCGGGAGAGCAGTACTTC.

The gene calls are TRBV7-2 and TRBJ1-5, with unresolved D. The CDR3 has 15 amino acids. Germline CDR1 reads SGHTA; CDR2 reads FQGNSA. V was shortened by 2 bases and J by 0 bases, with 8 bases between the two germline ends. The chain's CDR3 is CASSLSPYSNQPQHF. CDR3 bases: TGTGCCAGCAGCTTATCCCCGTATAGCAATCAGCCCCAGCATTTT. Full variable domain (rest looked up from reference TRBV7-2 and TRBJ1-5): GAGVSQSPSNKVTEKGKDVELRCDPISGHTALYWYRQSLGQGLEFLIYFQGNSAPDKSGLPSDRFSAERTGGSVSTLTIQRTQQEDSAVYLCASSLSPYSNQPQHFGDGTRLSIL.

The chain recombines TRBV4-1 with TRBJ2-7; D perhaps matches TRBD2 (5 bases). Trimming shortened V by 4 bases and J by 0 bases, and 7 bases separated the two germline ends. This CDR3 is built from 13 residues. CDR1 and CDR2 (germline): MGHRA, YSYEKL. The CDR3 DNA is TGCGCCAGCAGCCTAGCGAGCTCCTACGAGCAGTACTTC. Translation gives CASSLASSYEQYF.

The genes are TRBV19 and TRBJ2-4, with D maybe TRBD2 (7 bases). The CDR3 covers 13 residues. Germline CDR1 reads LNHDA; CDR2 reads SQIVND (reference sequence). V was shortened by 9 bases and J by 7 bases, with 16 bases between the two germline ends. The CDR3 reads CASLGGANNIQYF. The DNA for the CDR3 is TGTGCCAGCTTGGGGGGGGCAAACAACATTCAGTACTTC.

This rearrangement joins TRBV11-3 to TRBJ2-3; the D gene is possibly TRBD2 (5 bases). Trimming left V 5 bases short and J 2 bases short, with 11 bases between. CDR3 length: 14 residues. Germline CDR1 reads SGHNT; CDR2 reads YENEEA. CDR3 DNA: TGTGCCAGCAGCCGAGGACTCGTCACAGATACGCAGTATTTT. Encoded protein: CASSRGLVTDTQYF.